These 6 T cell receptor beta chains share one sample of origin, sequenced in a study of human T cells and chemical hapten exposure. TCRdb re-called the RACE reads with MiXCR, one entry per CDR3 protein. The sample contains about 95,000 distinct CDR3 sequences, about 10% of which appear only once. The time point: patch test 2, 6 weeks after DPC sensitization. Treatment defined: therapeutic diphenylcyclopropenone sensitization with weekly scalp DPC. The specimen comprised whole blood, sampled in connection with sensitization to the hapten diphenylcyclopropenone (DPC). The receptors here all came from a woman in her forties with alopecia areata. Some clones in this sample may be carry-over from other donors' samples.

This clonotype appeared many times. The chain links TRBV7-9 to TRBJ2-7, with D perhaps being TRBD1 or TRBD2 (5 bases each). There are 14 residues in the CDR3. Germline V gene data show CDR1 as SEHNR and CDR2 as FQNEAQ (reference sequence). V gave up 5 bases and J gave up 5 bases, with 16 bases separating them. CDR3 sequence reads: CASSATGTRNEQYF. DNA of the CDR3: TGTGCCAGCAGCGCAACCGGGACCAGAAACGAGCAGTACTTC. Full variable domain (rest looked up from reference TRBV7-9 and TRBJ2-7): DTGVSQNPRHKITKRGQNVTFRCDPISEHNRLYWYRQTLGQGPEFLTYFQNEAQLEKSRLLSDRFSAERPKGSFSTLEIQRTEQGDSAMYLCASSATGTRNEQYFGPGTRLTVT.

At least ten counts were recorded for this clonotype. The chain uses TRBV7-2 and TRBJ1-6, with D possibly TRBD1 on 5 matching bases. Trimming stripped 3 bases from V and 2 bases from J, with 11 bases between. Germline CDR1 SGHTA, CDR2 FQGNSA. The CDR3 consists of 16 residues. CDR3 sequence reads: CASSFGGEAYNSPLHF. Here the CDR3 DNA reads TGTGCCAGCAGCTTCGGGGGTGAGGCCTATAATTCACCCCTCCACTTT.

On this clonotype: A much larger clone differs by one base, so this may be a read error. The V and J genes are TRBV3-1 and TRBJ2-2; 7 nucleotides agree with TRBD1. CDR3 length: 15 residues. CDR1 and CDR2 from the germline V gene are LGHDT and YNNKEL (reference sequence). Germline trimming cut 4 bases from V and 4 bases from J; bases unmatched to any gene: 6. CDR3 nucleotides: TGTGCCAGCAGCCTGCGGAGGACAGGCACCGGGGAGCTGTTTTTT. It encodes CASSLRRTGTGELFF.

Notes on this clonotype: Since a much larger clone is just one base distant, this may be a read error. The DNA for the CDR3 is TGCAGTGCTAGTAGCAGGCAGAGGGGGAGTAACAATGAGCAGTTCTTC. Residues: CSASSRQRGSNNEQFF. The V call is TRBV20-1, the J call TRBJ2-1; D possibly corresponds to TRBD1 (6 bases). The CDR3 is 16 amino acids. The germline V gene encodes CDR1 DFQATT and CDR2 SNEGSKA (reference sequence). Trimming took 3 bases from V and 5 from J, leaving 20 bases between them.

The CDR3: CASSYQTGSGANVLTF. CDR3 in DNA: TGTGCCAGCAGTTACCAGACAGGGTCTGGGGCCAACGTCCTGACTTTC. The chain employs TRBV6-5 and TRBJ2-6, with 7 bases fitting TRBD1. CDR3 size: 16 residues. The germline V gene has CDR1 MNHEY and CDR2 SVGAGI. V shed 2 bases, J shed 1 base, and the junction held 2 bases outside the gene matches.

The chain links TRBV6-5 to TRBJ1-2; 9 nucleotides match TRBD1. The CDR3 is made up of 16 amino acids. Germline CDR1 and CDR2: MNHEY and SVGAGI. The V segment lost 4 bases and the J segment 5 bases; nucleotides outside the gene matches: 11. Here the CDR3 DNA reads TGTGCCAGCAGTTCCTTGGACAGGGGATTAGGGTATGGCTACACCTTC. It is translated as CASSSLDRGLGYGYTF.